A single sample gave rise to the 9 T cell receptor beta chains below, sequenced in a study of T cell repertoires in cytomegalovirus infection. MiXCR, run by TCRdb on the reads, gives a single entry per CDR3 protein. The table lists 150,000 to 200,000 distinct CDR3 sequences, roughly 30% of them singletons, with 30% to 35% in the top ten. The specimen was PBMCs. These receptors were obtained from a human donor in good health (CMV status not recorded). Some clones in this sample may be carry-over from other donors' samples.

This clonotype was recorded at least ten times. This chain uses TRBV12-3 or TRBV12-4 with TRBJ1-1, with 7 nucleotides matching TRBD1. After removal of 5 bases from V and 0 bases from J, the junction contained 6 bases not matched to a gene. The CDR3 is 15 residues long. The CDR3 sequence is CASSDLDRVNTEAFF. DNA of the CDR3: TGTGCCAGCAGTGACCTCGACAGGGTGAACACTGAAGCTTTCTTT.

This clonotype occurred a few times. The chain carries TRBV7-6 and TRBJ2-5; 8 bases map to TRBD2. Germline assignment: CDR1 SGHVS and CDR2 FNYEAQ. V shed 7 bases, J shed 5 bases, and the junction held 18 bases outside the gene matches. The CDR3 spans 17 residues. The chain's CDR3 is CASTPLSGGVGRETQYF. The DNA of the CDR3 is TGTGCCAGCACGCCTCTTTCCGGGGGGGTTGGAAGGGAGACCCAGTACTTC.

This clonotype has at least ten counts. CDR3 sequence: CASSDGTGGRTEAFF. Here the CDR3 DNA reads TGTGCCAGCAGTGATGGGACAGGGGGCAGGACTGAAGCTTTCTTT. The V call is TRBV2, the J call TRBJ1-1, with TRBD1 matching over 12 bases. J gave up 5 bases and V 3 bases, and 4 bases lay outside the gene matches. CDR3 length equals 15 residues. Germline CDR1 and CDR2: SNHLY and FYNNEI.

This clonotype was found many times. The chain recombines TRBV7-2 with TRBJ2-1; a weak D match, TRBD2 (6 bases). CDR3 size: 14 residues. The germline CDR1 and CDR2 sequences are SGHTA and FQGNSA. The germline V and J ends were trimmed by 3 bases and 5 bases, with 11 bases remaining between them. In DNA, the CDR3 is TGTGCCAGCAGCTTGCGGACTATTAACAATGAGCAGTTCTTC. Translation gives CASSLRTINNEQFF. Full variable domain (rest looked up from reference TRBV7-2 and TRBJ2-1): GAGVSQSPSNKVTEKGKDVELRCDPISGHTALYWYRQSLGQGLEFLIYFQGNSAPDKSGLPSDRFSAERTGGSVSTLTIQRTQQEDSAVYLCASSLRTINNEQFFGPGTRLTVL.

The CDR3 reads CASRTTGTDTQYF. The DNA of the CDR3 is TGTGCCAGCAGAACGACAGGGACAGATACGCAGTATTTT. The chain combines TRBV6-1 with TRBJ2-3; 7 positions match TRBD1. The V gene end was trimmed by 6 bases and the J gene end by 3 bases; junction bases not matched to a gene: 3. The CDR3 has 13 amino acids. The V gene's germline CDR1 is MNHNS and CDR2 SASEGT.

This clonotype has only a few counts. The genes are TRBV30 and TRBJ1-1, with D tentatively TRBD1 (5 bases). CDR3 length equals 15 residues. The V gene's germline CDR1 is GTSNPN and CDR2 SVGIG (reference sequence). V lost 1 base, J lost 0 bases, and 12 bases lay in between. CDR3 DNA: TGTGCCTGGAGTGACGGGGACGGCATGAACACTGAAGCTTTCTTT. Its translation: CAWSDGDGMNTEAFF. The full variable domain, completed using reference TRBV30 and TRBJ1-1, is SQTIHQWPATLVQPVGSPLSLECTVEGTSNPNLYWYRQAAGRGLQLLFYSVGIGQISSEVPQNLSASRPQDRQFILSSKKLLLSDSGFYLCAWSDGDGMNTEAFFGQGTRLTVV.

This chain links TRBV11-2 with TRBJ1-2; D uncertain. The germline V gene has CDR1 SGHAT and CDR2 FQNNGV. This CDR3 has 12 residues. V lost 5 bases and J 7 bases, leaving 11 bases between the germline ends. The CDR3 bases are TGTGCCAGCAGCCAGAGGGTTTCTGGCTACACCTTC. It specifies CASSQRVSGYTF.

In its sample, this clonotype was seen many times. This sequence joins TRBV7-3 and TRBJ2-1; a weak D match, TRBD1 (6 bases). V lost 5 bases and J 7 bases, leaving 21 bases between the germline ends. Germline V lookup: CDR1 SGHTA, CDR2 FQGTGA. This CDR3 has 16 residues. The DNA of the CDR3 is TGTGCCAGCAGCCCTGCCGGGTCGGCGAGGGGGAATGAGCAGTTCTTC. This codes for CASSPAGSARGNEQFF.

This clonotype was recorded once. V and J are TRBV12-3 or TRBV12-4 and TRBJ1-5; TRBD1 matches at 9 bases. V dropped 5 bases and J dropped 1; count of bases not matched to a gene: 3. The CDR3 totals 15 residues. The CDR3 reads CASSKGQGSNQPQHF. The DNA of the CDR3 is TGTGCCAGCAGTAAAGGACAGGGGAGCAATCAGCCCCAGCATTTT.